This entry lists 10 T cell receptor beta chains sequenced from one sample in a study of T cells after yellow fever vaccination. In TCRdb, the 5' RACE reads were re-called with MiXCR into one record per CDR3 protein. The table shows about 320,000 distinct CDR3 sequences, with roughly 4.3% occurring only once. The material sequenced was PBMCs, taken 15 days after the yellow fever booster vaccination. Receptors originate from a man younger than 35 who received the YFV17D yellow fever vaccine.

The CDR3 is CSASVWVLAGEPDTQYF. The CDR3 DNA sequence: TGCAGTGCTAGTGTCTGGGTCTTGGCCGGGGAACCAGATACGCAGTATTTT. This chain uses TRBV20-1 with TRBJ2-3, with D possibly being TRBD2 (5 bases). This CDR3 contains 17 residues. Per the germline V gene, CDR1 is DFQATT and CDR2 is SNEGSKA (reference sequence). V was clipped by 3 bases and J by 4 bases, with 23 bases between them.

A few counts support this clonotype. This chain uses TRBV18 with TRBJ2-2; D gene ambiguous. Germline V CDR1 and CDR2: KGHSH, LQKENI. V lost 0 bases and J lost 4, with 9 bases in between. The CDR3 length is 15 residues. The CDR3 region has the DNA TGTGCCAGCTCACCACCGGGCGGATTCACCGGGGAGCTGTTTTTT. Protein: CASSPPGGFTGELFF.

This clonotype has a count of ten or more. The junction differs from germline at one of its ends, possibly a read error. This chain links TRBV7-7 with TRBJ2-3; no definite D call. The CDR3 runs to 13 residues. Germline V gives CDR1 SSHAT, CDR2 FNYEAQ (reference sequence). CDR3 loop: CASSPTGTDTQYF. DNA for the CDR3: TGTGCTAGCAGCCCAACGGGCACAGATACGCAGTATTTT.

DNA for the CDR3: TGTGCCAGCAGCCTCAAAGTGGATGAGCAGTTCTTC. It is translated as CASSLKVDEQFF. The chain links TRBV4-2 to TRBJ2-1; D call uncertain. CDR1 LGHNA and CDR2 YNFKEQ come from the germline V gene. The CDR3 loop spans 12 amino acids. The V end lost 4 bases, the J end lost 8 bases, and 9 bases lay between the germline ends.

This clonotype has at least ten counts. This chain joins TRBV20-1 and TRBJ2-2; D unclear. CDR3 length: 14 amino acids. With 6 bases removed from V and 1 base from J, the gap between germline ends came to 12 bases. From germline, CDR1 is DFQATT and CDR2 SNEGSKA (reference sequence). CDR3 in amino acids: CSARDLGNTGELFF. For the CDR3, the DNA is TGCAGTGCCCGTGACCTCGGGAACACCGGGGAGCTGTTTTTT.

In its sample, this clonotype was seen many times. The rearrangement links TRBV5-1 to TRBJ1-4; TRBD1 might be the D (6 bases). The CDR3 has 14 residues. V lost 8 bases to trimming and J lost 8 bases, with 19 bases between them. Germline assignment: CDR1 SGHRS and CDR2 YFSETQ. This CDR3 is CASSPTGAEEKLFF. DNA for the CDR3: TGCGCCAGTAGTCCGACGGGGGCGGAGGAAAAACTGTTTTTT.

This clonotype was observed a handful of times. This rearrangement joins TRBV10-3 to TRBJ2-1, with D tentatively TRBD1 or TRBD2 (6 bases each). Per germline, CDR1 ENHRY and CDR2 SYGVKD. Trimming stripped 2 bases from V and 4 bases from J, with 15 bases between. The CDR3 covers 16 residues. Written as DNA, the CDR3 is TGTGCCATCAGTGAGCCTGGAGGGGGGCTGTACAATGAGCAGTTCTTC. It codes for CAISEPGGGLYNEQFF.

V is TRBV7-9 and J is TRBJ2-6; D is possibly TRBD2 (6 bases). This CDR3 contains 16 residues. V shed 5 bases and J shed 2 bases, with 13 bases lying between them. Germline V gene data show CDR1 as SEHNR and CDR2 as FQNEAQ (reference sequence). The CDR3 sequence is CASSRPGATGANVLTF. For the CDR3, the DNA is TGTGCCAGCAGCCGTCCGGGAGCCACTGGGGCCAACGTCCTGACTTTC.

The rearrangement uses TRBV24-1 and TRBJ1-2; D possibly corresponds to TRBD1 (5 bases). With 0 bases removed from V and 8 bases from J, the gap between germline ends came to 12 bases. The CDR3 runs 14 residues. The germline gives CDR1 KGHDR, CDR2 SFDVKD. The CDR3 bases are TGTGCCACCAGTGATTTGAGCAGGGCGCGGGGCTACACCTTC. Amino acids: CATSDLSRARGYTF.

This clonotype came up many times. CDR3 sequence reads: CSGRFMNTEAFF. CDR3 coding DNA: TGCAGCGGGAGGTTCATGAACACTGAAGCTTTCTTT. The chain employs TRBV29-1 and TRBJ1-1; D uncertain. Germline-derived CDR1 and CDR2 are SQVTM and ANQGSEA. The CDR3 has 12 amino acids. V was trimmed by 7 bases and J by 0 bases, leaving 9 bases between them.